These 30 T cell receptor beta chains were sequenced from one sample in a study of cytomegalovirus exposure and HLA in healthy donors. PCR used 60 Vbeta primers and 13 Jbeta primers. Clones were sequenced by immunoSEQ multiplex PCR, and TCRdb holds only the in-frame ones, with some missing. Of about 96,000 clones detected, approximately 79% appear once; the ten largest clones hold approximately 2.6%. Sample: PBMCs. The receptors stem from a man aged 30 to 39 in good health and CMV-seronegative.

The rearrangement uses TRBV15 and TRBJ1-4; D gene unclear. Looked up from germline, CDR1 is LNHNV and CDR2 is YYDKDF (reference sequence). CDR3 size: 12 residues. V lost 4 bases to trimming and J lost 8 bases, with 8 bases between them. CDR3 amino acids: CATSTPTEKLFF. CDR3 sequence (DNA): TGTGCCACCAGCACCCCAACAGAAAAACTGTTTTTT.

CDR3 nucleotide sequence: TGCGCCAGCAGCGAACAAGACAGGGGGAATTCACCCCTCCACTTT. Residues: CASSEQDRGNSPLHF. This chain uses TRBV5-1 with TRBJ1-6; TRBD1 agrees at 9 bases. With 4 bases clipped from V and 7 bases from J, the junction kept 6 bases outside the gene matches. CDR3 size: 15 residues. The V gene's germline CDR1 is SGHRS and CDR2 YFSETQ.

The rearrangement links TRBV25-1 to TRBJ1-6, with 8 positions matching TRBD1. Per germline, CDR1 MGHDK and CDR2 SYGVNS. V lost 5 bases to trimming and J lost 5 bases; unmatched junction nucleotides: 8. The CDR3 consists of 16 residues. CDR3 loop: CASSSTGTGHNSPLHF. The CDR3 region has the DNA TGTGCCAGCAGTTCAACCGGGACAGGACATAATTCACCCCTCCACTTT.

The chain uses TRBV27 and TRBJ2-1, with TRBD2 matching over 10 bases. The CDR3 has 15 residues. The V and J ends lost 6 bases and 9 bases, in that order; junction bases with no gene match: 11. Germline lookup yields CDR1 MNHEY and CDR2 SMNVEV (reference sequence). The CDR3 is CASRTSGGAQSEQFF. In DNA, the CDR3 is TGTGCCAGCAGAACAAGCGGGGGGGCCCAAAGTGAGCAGTTCTTC.

J is TRBJ1-3 and V is TRBV7-9, with 11 bases matching TRBD1. This CDR3 is built from 15 residues. Trimming cost V 4 bases and J 3 bases; bases outside gene matches: 2. Germline-derived CDR1 and CDR2 are SEHNR and FQNEAQ (reference sequence). The CDR3 DNA reads as TGTGCCAGCAGCTGGACAGGGGGCGTTGGAAACACCATATATTTT. As protein: CASSWTGGVGNTIYF.

The chain's CDR3 is CASSPPSQSYEQYF. The DNA for the CDR3 is TGTGCCAGCTCACCACCGTCACAGAGTTACGAGCAGTACTTC. The J gene is TRBJ2-7, the V gene TRBV18; D not certain. CDR3 length: 14 residues. Germline V gene data show CDR1 as KGHSH and CDR2 as LQKENI. Trimming took off 0 bases at V and 4 bases at J, with 10 bases between the two ends.

This sequence joins TRBV29-1 and TRBJ2-1; 8 nucleotides align to TRBD2. V was clipped by 5 bases and J by 9 bases; unmatched bases: 9. The CDR3 is 13 residues long. CDR1 and CDR2 from the germline V gene are SQVTM and ANQGSEA. DNA of the CDR3: TGCAGCGTTAGCACAGCGGGGGATCGTGAGCAGTTCTTC. Amino acid sequence: CSVSTAGDREQFF.

The genes are TRBV5-6 and TRBJ1-1, with TRBD1 as a possible D gene (5 bases). Trimming left V 1 base short and J 6 bases short, with 10 bases between. The CDR3 has 13 amino acids. From germline, CDR1 is SGHDT and CDR2 YYEEEE. DNA for the CDR3: TGTGCCAGCAGCTTGATCCAGGGTGCTGAAGCTTTCTTT. It codes for CASSLIQGAEAFF.

This clone was found once. The rearrangement uses TRBV18 and TRBJ1-6; unclear D gene. Germline V gives CDR1 KGHSH, CDR2 LQKENI. V gave up 0 bases and J gave up 6 bases, with 9 bases separating them. The CDR3 totals 15 residues. The CDR3 is CASSPPAGSNSPLHF. CDR3 nucleotides: TGTGCCAGCTCACCACCAGCCGGTTCTAATTCACCCCTCCACTTT.

This chain uses TRBV11-3 with TRBJ1-2; TRBD1 aligns across 10 bases. Per the germline V gene, CDR1 is SGHNT and CDR2 is YENEEA. With 5 bases clipped from V and 5 bases from J, the junction kept 14 bases outside the gene matches. The CDR3 covers 17 residues. CDR3 loop: CASSPRSRDRGGYGYTF. CDR3 coding DNA: TGTGCCAGCAGCCCACGTAGCCGGGACAGGGGCGGTTATGGCTACACCTTC.

This sequence joins TRBV28 and TRBJ2-5, with 9 bases identical to TRBD1. With 6 bases clipped from V and 3 bases from J, the junction kept 5 bases outside the gene matches. CDR3 length: 14 amino acids. The germline V gene has CDR1 MDHEN and CDR2 SYDVKM. CDR3 in amino acids: CASSPGTGKETQYF. DNA of the CDR3: TGTGCCAGCAGCCCCGGGACAGGGAAAGAGACCCAGTACTTC.

This clone was counted a single time. The CDR3 bases are TGTGCCGCACAGGGGGCGCATCGGGAGACCCAGTACTTC. It codes for CAAQGAHRETQYF. This chain uses TRBV28 with TRBJ2-5; 9 bases match TRBD1. The length of the CDR3 is 13 residues. Germline lookup yields CDR1 MDHEN and CDR2 SYDVKM. With 11 bases clipped from V and 5 bases from J, the junction kept 9 bases outside the gene matches.

This clone appeared once. This chain links TRBV4-2 with TRBJ2-5; 9 bases fit TRBD2. V lost 0 bases and J lost 5; bases outside the gene matches: 4. The V gene's germline CDR1 is LGHNA and CDR2 YNFKEQ. This CDR3 has 15 amino acids. CDR3 loop: CASSQDNLAGETQYF. CDR3 DNA sequence: TGTGCCAGCAGCCAAGATAATCTAGCGGGGGAGACCCAGTACTTC.

The V and J genes are TRBV7-9 and TRBJ2-5; tentative D call: TRBD1 (5 bases). Trimming left V 5 bases short and J 5 bases short, with 18 bases between. This CDR3 has 15 amino acids. Germline V CDR1 and CDR2: SEHNR, FQNEAQ (reference sequence). CDR3 sequence (DNA): TGTGCCAGCAGCGTGAACCAGGGTCCCCGGGAGACCCAGTACTTC. The encoded protein is CASSVNQGPRETQYF.

The CDR3 DNA is TGTGCCAGCAGCTTATTTTCCCTCGGGAAAAGTGGCTCCTACAATGAGCAGTTCTTC. It is translated as CASSLFSLGKSGSYNEQFF. The chain joins TRBV7-9 to TRBJ2-1; possible D gene TRBD2, 5 bases. This CDR3 contains 19 residues. Germline lookup yields CDR1 SEHNR and CDR2 FQNEAQ (reference sequence). Trimming took 2 bases from V and 0 from J, leaving 20 bases between them.

This clone was seen just once. The chain has TRBV6-5 and TRBJ1-5; 7 nucleotides agree with TRBD1. V trimming: 6 bases; J trimming: 4 bases; junction bases outside the gene matches: 9. Germline V gives CDR1 MNHEY, CDR2 SVGAGI. The length of the CDR3 is 15 residues. The CDR3 nucleotides are TGTGCCAGCAGGGCCGACAGGGCCCAAAATCAGCCCCAGCATTTT. Amino acids: CASRADRAQNQPQHF.

The genes are TRBV5-1 and TRBJ1-1; possibly TRBD1 for D (5 bases). CDR1 is SGHRS, CDR2 YFSETQ, per germline. The CDR3 loop spans 16 amino acids. With 0 bases removed from V and 3 bases from J, the gap between germline ends came to 15 bases. The CDR3 DNA reads TGCGCCAGCAGCTTGGTGGCCCCACAAGGGGACACTGAAGCTTTCTTT. This translates into CASSLVAPQGDTEAFF.

CDR3 region: CASSPPGYGVYGYTF. The CDR3 DNA is TGTGCCAGCTCACCCCCCGGTTATGGTGTCTATGGCTACACCTTC. This chain links TRBV18 with TRBJ1-2; D is unclear. Germline V gene sequence: CDR1 KGHSH, CDR2 LQKENI. The CDR3 runs to 15 residues. Trimming took 3 bases from V and 4 from J, leaving 15 bases between them. Variable domain in full (rest from reference TRBV18 and TRBJ1-2): NAGVMQNPRHLVRRRGQEARLRCSPMKGHSHVYWYRQLPEEGLKFMVYLQKENIIDESGMPKERFSAEFPKEGPSILRIQQVVRGDSAAYFCASSPPGYGVYGYTFGSGTRLTVV.

The chain recombines TRBV23-1 with TRBJ2-2, with TRBD2 matching over 12 bases. TRBV23-1 is marked as an open reading frame, function uncertain. V gave up 2 bases and J gave up 7 bases; unmatched junction bases: 8. CDR3 length: 17 amino acids. In DNA form, the CDR3 reads TGCGCCAGCAGTCAAAGACTAGCGGGGGTGGATGGCGGGGAGCTGTTTTTT. Encoded protein: CASSQRLAGVDGGELFF.

The rearrangement joins TRBV7-6 to TRBJ1-6; tentative D call: TRBD1 (6 bases). This CDR3 has 13 residues. V shed 9 bases and J shed 7 bases, with 13 bases lying between them. The germline gives CDR1 SGHVS, CDR2 FNYEAQ. For the CDR3, the DNA is TGTGCCAGTGCGACAGGACTCAATTCACCCCTCCACTTT. It specifies CASATGLNSPLHF. Filled out from reference TRBV7-6 and TRBJ1-6, the complete variable domain reads GAGVSQSPRYKVTKRGQDVALRCDPISGHVSLYWYRQALGQGPEFLTYFNYEAQQDKSGLPNDRFSAERPEGSISTLTIQRTEQRDSAMYRCASATGLNSPLHFGNGTRLTVT.

The V gene is TRBV7-3, the J gene TRBJ2-7; 7 positions agree with TRBD2. The CDR3 contains 16 residues. J gave up 4 bases and V 1 base, and 10 bases lay outside the gene matches. CDR1 SGHTA and CDR2 FQGTGA come from the germline V gene. Here the CDR3 reads CASSLMEYAGGYEQYF. CDR3 coding DNA: TGTGCCAGCAGCTTAATGGAGTACGCCGGGGGGTACGAGCAGTACTTC.

The chain couples TRBV7-9 to TRBJ1-2, with 11 bases matching TRBD1. Per germline, CDR1 SEHNR and CDR2 FQNEAQ (reference sequence). The J segment lost 7 bases and the V segment lost 5 bases, leaving 6 bases of the junction unmatched. The CDR3 sequence is 14 residues long. CDR3 DNA sequence: TGTGCCAGCAGCAGTCCCGGGACAGGGGGTGGCTACACCTTC. Amino acid sequence: CASSSPGTGGGYTF.

This rearrangement joins TRBV30 to TRBJ1-3; D is ambiguous. Trimming removed 4 bases from V and 1 base from J, with 11 bases in between. This CDR3 has 14 residues. Germline V gene data show CDR1 as GTSNPN and CDR2 as SVGIG (reference sequence). DNA of the CDR3: TGTGCCTGGACTTCAGGCCAGTCTGGAAACACCATATATTTT. Its translation is CAWTSGQSGNTIYF.

The V gene is TRBV6-1, the J gene TRBJ1-5, with 7 nucleotides matching TRBD1. Looked up from germline, CDR1 is MNHNS and CDR2 is SASEGT. The CDR3 is 15 residues long. With V trimmed by 3 bases and J by 1 base, 3 bases remained unmatched. CDR3 sequence reads: CASSEAGQSNQPQHF. In DNA, the CDR3 is TGTGCCAGCAGTGAGGCGGGACAGAGCAATCAGCCCCAGCATTTT.

The rearrangement joins TRBV13 to TRBJ1-2; possibly TRBD1 for D (6 bases). V gave up 1 base and J gave up 4 bases, with 13 bases separating them. The CDR3 is made up of 15 amino acids. From germline, CDR1 is PRHDT and CDR2 FYEKMQ (reference sequence). Here the CDR3 reads CASSLVLGGAYGYTF. CDR3 DNA: TGTGCCAGCAGCTTAGTATTAGGGGGAGCCTATGGCTACACCTTC.

The chain combines TRBV4-2 with TRBJ1-5; possible D gene TRBD1, 5 bases. The germline V and J ends were trimmed by 0 bases and 1 base, with 7 bases remaining between them. This CDR3 is 15 amino acids long. Germline loops: CDR1 LGHNA, CDR2 YNFKEQ. The CDR3 region has the DNA TGTGCCAGCAGCCAAGAACAGGAGAGCAATCAGCCCCAGCATTTT. As protein: CASSQEQESNQPQHF.

With regard to this clone: Other nucleotide sequences in the sample specify the same CDR3. This chain joins TRBV7-8 and TRBJ1-6, with unresolved D. This CDR3 contains 14 residues. The ends were cut back, 7 bases at V and 6 bases at J, with 13 bases in the middle. Germline V CDR1 and CDR2: SGHVS, FQNEAQ. The CDR3 region has the DNA TGTGCCAGCATCCCCATCAACTCTAATTCACCCCTCCACTTT. Protein sequence: CASIPINSNSPLHF.

The CDR3 protein is CASSANRDRGYTF. The CDR3 DNA reads TGTGCCAGCAGCGCTAACAGGGATCGGGGCTACACCTTC. This chain connects TRBV7-8 to TRBJ1-2; tentative D call: TRBD1 (6 bases). The CDR3 sequence is 13 residues long. The germline V gene encodes CDR1 SGHVS and CDR2 FQNEAQ. Trimming took off 5 bases at V and 8 bases at J, with 15 bases between the two ends.

This clone came up a few times. V gene TRBV4-2 combines with J gene TRBJ1-1; D perhaps matches TRBD1 (5 bases). Per germline, CDR1 LGHNA and CDR2 YNFKEQ. This CDR3 comprises 14 residues. Trimming shortened V by 4 bases and J by 0 bases, and 9 bases separated the two germline ends. The CDR3 nucleotides are TGTGCCAGCAGCCGCGACAGACTGAACACTGAAGCTTTCTTT. Protein product: CASSRDRLNTEAFF.

CDR3 sequence reads: CASSPDPGLSTDTQYF. DNA for the CDR3: TGCGCCAGCAGCCCGGATCCGGGACTAAGCACAGATACGCAGTATTTT. The V and J genes are TRBV5-1 and TRBJ2-3, with 7 bases identical to TRBD2. The germline V gene encodes CDR1 SGHRS and CDR2 YFSETQ. The CDR3 spans 16 residues. Trimming cost V 4 bases and J 0 bases; bases outside gene matches: 8.